A selection of T cell receptor beta chains follows, all from one sample in a study of CD8+CD57+ T cells in acquired aplastic anemia. TCRdb called the reads again in MiXCR, with one record for every CDR3 protein. The sample consists of under 500,000 distinct CDR3 sequences, about a third of them appearing once. The sequenced sample was sorted CD4+, CD8+, or CD8+CD57+ T cells (not recorded which) from PBMCs. Receptors were obtained from a human donor with aplastic anemia. Both conserved end residues are trimmed from each CDR3. Each record gives: V gene, J gene, CDR3 length, D gene, CDR3 protein. A D gene is named only where the DNA matches it firmly.

TRBV24-1,TRBJ1-1,11,NA,ASSLTPRTEAF
TRBV11-2,TRBJ2-1,13,TRBD2,ASSFDGTGGDEQF
TRBV5-5,TRBJ1-4,13,NA,ASSLEVATNEKLF
TRBV10-2,TRBJ2-2,13,NA,ASHEAGDNTGELF
TRBV20-1,TRBJ1-2,11,NA,SAYRVRDHGYT
TRBV5-1,TRBJ2-1,13,NA,ASSLILESYNEQF
TRBV11-1,TRBJ1-5,15,TRBD1,ASSFHRGMDGNQPQH
TRBV4-2,TRBJ1-5,16,NA,ASSQAWGRRYSNQPQH
TRBV7-3,TRBJ2-5,11,NA,ASATGRQETQY
TRBV7-8,TRBJ1-6,15,NA,ASSLVSIRVNNSPLH
TRBV9,TRBJ2-3,12,NA,ASSVVSGSDTQY
TRBV10-3,TRBJ1-2,12,NA,AISESAGKNGYT
TRBV2,TRBJ2-7,14,TRBD1,ASTDTSGTGLYEQY
TRBV5-1,TRBJ2-5,14,TRBD2,ASSRGLAGLQETQY
TRBV24-1,TRBJ2-7,12,NA,ATSGGLPPYEQY
TRBV4-3,TRBJ2-5,11,NA,ASSQGIRETQY
TRBV6-1,TRBJ1-2,13,NA,ANSPQVGGNYGYT
TRBV2,TRBJ2-7,12,NA,ASRLTGPSYEQY
TRBV2,TRBJ2-5,12,NA,ASSEDRFQETQY
TRBV11-2,TRBJ1-4,14,NA,ASSPGTRATNEKLF
TRBV6-5,TRBJ2-7,14,NA,ASSYKLEPRSYEQY
TRBV4-3,TRBJ2-2,15,TRBD2,ASSPRLAGTNTGELF
TRBV2,TRBJ2-3,13,TRBD1,ASRGQGVSTDTQY
TRBV25-1,TRBJ2-1,16,NA,ASRPDKGPRLDGSEQF
TRBV27,TRBJ1-6,11,TRBD1,ASSSRGQSPLH
TRBV6-1,TRBJ2-1,11,NA,ASSESGTPRQF
TRBV6-1,TRBJ1-5,14,NA,ASRRMTADSNQPQH
TRBV6-5,TRBJ2-2,14,TRBD1,ASRYRGTHTNGELF
TRBV6-4,TRBJ2-1,13,TRBD2,ASSDPSSGTNEQF
TRBV6-7,TRBJ2-7,12,NA,ASSQCGNGYEQY
TRBV9,TRBJ2-7,18,NA,ASSVVLWTHTGGNRYEQY
TRBV6-5,TRBJ1-3,11,NA,ATARSSGNTIY
TRBV15,TRBJ2-1,13,NA,ATSRRGDPYNEQF
TRBV5-1,TRBJ2-7,13,NA,ASSPGPAVAYEQY
TRBV19,TRBJ2-7,12,TRBD2,ASSILGRGYEQY
TRBV11-1,TRBJ2-3,15,NA,ASSLARELAGTDTQY
TRBV12-3/TRBV12-4,TRBJ1-2,11,NA,ASSLYNRDGYT
TRBV7-2,TRBJ2-7,12,TRBD1,ASSVDRGFYEQY